This TCR beta chain was captured in a study of T-cell memory formation after mild COVID-19. In TCRdb, the 5' RACE reads were re-called with MiXCR into one record per CDR3 protein. Altogether roughly 400,000 distinct CDR3 sequences are present, roughly 17% being singletons, with the ten largest covering 20% to 25%. This clonotype has only a few counts. Trimming cost V 4 bases and J 3 bases, with 6 bases left between them. CDR3 size: 13 residues. Germline V gives CDR1 MGHDK, CDR2 SYGVNS. This rearrangement joins TRBV25-1 to TRBJ1-4; D is unresolved. Sequenced sample: PBMCs or a T cell subset sorted from them (not recorded which). The clonotype was recovered from a man aged 18 to 29 who had mild COVID-19 (a few samples of this study predate the infection). Cell type and time point are not known. The CDR3 bases are TGTGCCAGCAGTGGGAGTCCTAATGAAAAACTGTTTTTT. Amino acids: CASSGSPNEKLFF.